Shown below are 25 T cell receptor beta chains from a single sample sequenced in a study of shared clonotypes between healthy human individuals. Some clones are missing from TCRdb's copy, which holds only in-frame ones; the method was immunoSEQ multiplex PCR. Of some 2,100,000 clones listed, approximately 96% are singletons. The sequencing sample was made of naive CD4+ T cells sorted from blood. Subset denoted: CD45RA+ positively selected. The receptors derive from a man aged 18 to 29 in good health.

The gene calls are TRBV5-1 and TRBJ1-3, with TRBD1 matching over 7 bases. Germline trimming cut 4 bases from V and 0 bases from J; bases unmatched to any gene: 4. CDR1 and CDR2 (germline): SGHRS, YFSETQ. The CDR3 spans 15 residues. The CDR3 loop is CASSIGGSSGNTIYF. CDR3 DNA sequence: TGCGCCAGCAGCATAGGGGGCAGCTCTGGAAACACCATATATTTT.

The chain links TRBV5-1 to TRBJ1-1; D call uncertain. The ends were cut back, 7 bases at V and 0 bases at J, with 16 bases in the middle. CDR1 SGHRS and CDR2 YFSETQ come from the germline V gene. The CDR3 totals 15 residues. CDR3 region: CASGPWEALNTEAFF. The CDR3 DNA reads TGCGCCAGCGGTCCTTGGGAGGCGCTGAACACTGAAGCTTTCTTT.

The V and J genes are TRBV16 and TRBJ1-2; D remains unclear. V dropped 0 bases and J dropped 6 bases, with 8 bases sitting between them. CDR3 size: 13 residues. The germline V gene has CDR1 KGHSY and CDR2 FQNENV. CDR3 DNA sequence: TGTGCCAGCAGCCAATCGGGGTCAGATGGCTACACCTTC. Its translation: CASSQSGSDGYTF.

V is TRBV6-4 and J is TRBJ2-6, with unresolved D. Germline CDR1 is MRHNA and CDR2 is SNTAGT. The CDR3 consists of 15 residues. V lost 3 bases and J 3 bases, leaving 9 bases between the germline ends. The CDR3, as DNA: TGTGCCAGCAGTGAGGGTTCGGGTGGGGCCAACGTCCTGACTTTC. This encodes CASSEGSGGANVLTF.

CDR3 sequence: CASSEGQGVLAVVTEAFF. CDR3 coding DNA: TGCGCCAGCAGTGAGGGACAGGGGGTGTTGGCGGTGGTCACTGAAGCTTTCTTT. The chain combines TRBV10-2 with TRBJ1-1, with TRBD1 matching over 10 bases. The CDR3 is made up of 18 amino acids. The V gene's germline CDR1 is WSHSY and CDR2 SAAADI. The junction had 13 bases not matched to a gene; V was cut back by 2 bases and J by 4 bases.

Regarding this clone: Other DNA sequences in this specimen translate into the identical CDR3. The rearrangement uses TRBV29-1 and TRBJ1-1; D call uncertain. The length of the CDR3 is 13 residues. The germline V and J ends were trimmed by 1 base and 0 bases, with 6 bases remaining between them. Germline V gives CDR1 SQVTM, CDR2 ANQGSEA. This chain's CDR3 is CSVEVQLNTEAFF. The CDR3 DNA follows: TGCAGCGTTGAAGTCCAGTTGAACACTGAAGCTTTCTTT.

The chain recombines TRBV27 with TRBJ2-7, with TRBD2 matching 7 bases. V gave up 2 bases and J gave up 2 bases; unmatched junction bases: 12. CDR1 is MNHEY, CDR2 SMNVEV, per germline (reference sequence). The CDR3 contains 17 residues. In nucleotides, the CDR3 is TGTGCCAGCAGTTTACGTAGGAGTCTAGCGGCCCCCTACGAGCAGTACTTC. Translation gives CASSLRRSLAAPYEQYF.

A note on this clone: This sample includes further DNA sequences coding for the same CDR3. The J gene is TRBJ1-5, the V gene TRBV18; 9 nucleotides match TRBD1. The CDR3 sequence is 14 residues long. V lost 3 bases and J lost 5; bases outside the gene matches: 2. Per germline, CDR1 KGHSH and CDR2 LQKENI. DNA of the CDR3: TGTGCCAGCTCACCGACAGGGGGGGATCAGCCCCAGCATTTT. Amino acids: CASSPTGGDQPQHF.

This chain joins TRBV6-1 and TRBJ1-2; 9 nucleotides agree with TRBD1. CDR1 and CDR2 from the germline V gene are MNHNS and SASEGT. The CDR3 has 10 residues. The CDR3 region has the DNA TGTGGACCGGGACAGGGTCTCATCACCTTC. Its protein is CGPGQGLITF.

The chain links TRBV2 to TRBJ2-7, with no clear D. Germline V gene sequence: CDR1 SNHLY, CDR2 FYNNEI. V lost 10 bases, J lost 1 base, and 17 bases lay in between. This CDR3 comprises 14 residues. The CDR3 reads CAILGREWSYEQYF. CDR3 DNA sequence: TGTGCCATCCTGGGAAGGGAATGGTCCTACGAGCAGTACTTC.

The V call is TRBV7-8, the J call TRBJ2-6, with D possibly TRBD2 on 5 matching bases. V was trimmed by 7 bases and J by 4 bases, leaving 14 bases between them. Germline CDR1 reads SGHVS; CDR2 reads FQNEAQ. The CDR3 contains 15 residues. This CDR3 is CASTSSGSGANVLTF. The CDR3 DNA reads TGTGCCAGCACCTCATCGGGGTCCGGGGCCAACGTCCTGACTTTC.

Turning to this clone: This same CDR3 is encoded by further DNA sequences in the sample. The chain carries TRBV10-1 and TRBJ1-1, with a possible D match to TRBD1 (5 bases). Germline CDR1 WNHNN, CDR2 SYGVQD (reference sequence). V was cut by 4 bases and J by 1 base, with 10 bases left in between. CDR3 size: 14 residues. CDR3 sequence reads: CASSAGQKNTEAFF. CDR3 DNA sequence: TGCGCCAGCAGTGCCGGACAAAAGAACACTGAAGCTTTCTTT.

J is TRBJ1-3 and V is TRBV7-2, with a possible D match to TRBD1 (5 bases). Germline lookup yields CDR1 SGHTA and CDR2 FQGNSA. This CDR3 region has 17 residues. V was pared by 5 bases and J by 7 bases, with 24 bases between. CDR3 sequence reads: CASSPLLGGGVGNTIYF. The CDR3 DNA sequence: TGTGCCAGCAGCCCTCTGCTCGGGGGGGGAGTAGGGAACACCATATATTTT.

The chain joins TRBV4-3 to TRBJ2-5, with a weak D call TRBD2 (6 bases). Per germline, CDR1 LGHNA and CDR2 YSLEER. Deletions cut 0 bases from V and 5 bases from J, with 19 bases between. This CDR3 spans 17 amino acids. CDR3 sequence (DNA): TGCGCCAGCAGCCAAGATTTGGGTTCGGCAGGGAGGGAGACCCAGTACTTC. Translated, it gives CASSQDLGSAGRETQYF.

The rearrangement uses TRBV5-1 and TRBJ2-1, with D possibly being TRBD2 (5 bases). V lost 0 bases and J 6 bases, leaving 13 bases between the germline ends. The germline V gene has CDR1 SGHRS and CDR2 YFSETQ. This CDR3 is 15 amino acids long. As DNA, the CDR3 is TGCGCCAGCAGCTTGGCCGTAGGACTTCTCAATGAGCAGTTCTTC. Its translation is CASSLAVGLLNEQFF.

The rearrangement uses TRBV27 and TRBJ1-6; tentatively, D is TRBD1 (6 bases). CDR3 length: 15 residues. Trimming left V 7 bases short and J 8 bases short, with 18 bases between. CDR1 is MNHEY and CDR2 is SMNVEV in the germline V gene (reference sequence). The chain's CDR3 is CASTRSGTPYSPLHF. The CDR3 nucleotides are TGTGCCAGCACTCGATCCGGGACACCATATTCACCCCTCCACTTT.

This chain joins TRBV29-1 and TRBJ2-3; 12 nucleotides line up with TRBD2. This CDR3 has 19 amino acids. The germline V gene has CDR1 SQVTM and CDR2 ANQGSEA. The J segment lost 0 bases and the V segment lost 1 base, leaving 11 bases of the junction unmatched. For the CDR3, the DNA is TGCAGCGTTGAAGGACAGGGAACTAGCGGGGGGACTAGCACAGATACGCAGTATTTT. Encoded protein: CSVEGQGTSGGTSTDTQYF.

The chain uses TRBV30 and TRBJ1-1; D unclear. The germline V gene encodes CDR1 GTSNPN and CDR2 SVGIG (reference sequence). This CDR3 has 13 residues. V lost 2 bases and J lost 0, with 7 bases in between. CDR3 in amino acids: CAWSNLMNTEAFF. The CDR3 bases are TGTGCCTGGAGTAACCTCATGAACACTGAAGCTTTCTTT.

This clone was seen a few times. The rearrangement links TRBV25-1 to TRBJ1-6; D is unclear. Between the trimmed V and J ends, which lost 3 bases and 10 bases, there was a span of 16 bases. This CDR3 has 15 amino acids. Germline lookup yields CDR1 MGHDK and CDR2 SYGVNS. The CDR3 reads CASSDRRRHPSPLHF. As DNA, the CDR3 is TGTGCCAGCAGTGACAGGCGCCGTCACCCGTCACCCCTCCACTTT.

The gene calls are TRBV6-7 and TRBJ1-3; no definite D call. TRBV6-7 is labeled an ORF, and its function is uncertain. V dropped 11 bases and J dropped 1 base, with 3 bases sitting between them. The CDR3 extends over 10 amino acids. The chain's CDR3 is CAGSGNTIYF. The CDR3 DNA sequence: TGTGCCGGGTCTGGAAACACCATATATTTT.

In DNA, the CDR3 is TGCGCCAGCAGCTTGGTGGTCAGGGCAAGCGGAGATACGCAGTATTTT. Translation: CASSLVVRASGDTQYF. V gene TRBV5-1 combines with J gene TRBJ2-3; TRBD1 or TRBD2 may be the D gene (5 bases each). V lost 0 bases and J lost 5, with 16 bases in between. The CDR3 has 16 amino acids. Germline V lookup: CDR1 SGHRS, CDR2 YFSETQ.

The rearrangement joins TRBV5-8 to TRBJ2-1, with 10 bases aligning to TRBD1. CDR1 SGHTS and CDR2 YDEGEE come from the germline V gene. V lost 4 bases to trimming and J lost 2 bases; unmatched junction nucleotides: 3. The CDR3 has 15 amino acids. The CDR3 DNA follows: TGTGCCAGCAGCCCCGACAGGGGGCCCTACAATGAGCAGTTCTTC. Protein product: CASSPDRGPYNEQFF. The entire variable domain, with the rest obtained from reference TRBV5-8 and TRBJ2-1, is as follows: EAGVTQSPTHLIKTRGQQATLRCSPISGHTSVYWYQQALGLGLQFLLWYDEGEERNRGNFPPRFSGRQFPNYSSELNVNALELEDSALYLCASSPDRGPYNEQFFGPGTRLTVL.

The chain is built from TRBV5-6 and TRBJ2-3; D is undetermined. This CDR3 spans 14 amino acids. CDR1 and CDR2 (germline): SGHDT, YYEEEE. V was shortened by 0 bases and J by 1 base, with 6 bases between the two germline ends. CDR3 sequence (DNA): TGTGCCAGCAGCTTGGTTTCGGGCACAGATACGCAGTATTTT. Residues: CASSLVSGTDTQYF.

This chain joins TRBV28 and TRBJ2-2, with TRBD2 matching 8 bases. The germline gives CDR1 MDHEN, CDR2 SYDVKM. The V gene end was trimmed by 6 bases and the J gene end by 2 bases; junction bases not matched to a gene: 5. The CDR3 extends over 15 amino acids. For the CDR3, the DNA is TGTGCCAGCAGCCCCGGGACTAGTAACACCGGGGAGCTGTTTTTT. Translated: CASSPGTSNTGELFF.

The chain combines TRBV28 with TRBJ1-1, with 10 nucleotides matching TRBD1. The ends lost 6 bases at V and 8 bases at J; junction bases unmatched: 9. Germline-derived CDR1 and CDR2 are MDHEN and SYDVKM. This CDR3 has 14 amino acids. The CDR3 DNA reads TGTGCCAGCAGGGGCCGGGACAGGGGCTGGGAAGCTTTCTTT. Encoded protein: CASRGRDRGWEAFF.